Listed below are T cell receptor beta chains from one sample, sequenced in a study of OX40 agonist ivuxolimab in advanced cancers. TCRdb's copy holds only in-frame clones and misses some; the assay was immunoSEQ multiplex PCR. This sample yields about 64,000 clones, of which approximately 80% are seen a single time; 2% to 3% belongs to the top ten. The material was CD4+ or CD8+ T cells sorted from blood, obtained in a trial of the OX40 agonist ivuxolimab. The receptor set was obtained from an adult with an advanced solid tumor such as melanoma, head and neck, liver or kidney cancer. CDR3s include the opening cysteine and the closing phenylalanine or tryptophan. D genes are given only for firm matches.

J gene,V gene,D gene,CDR3 protein,CDR3 DNA
TRBJ2-5,TRBV10-3,TRBD2,CAISDSSGRPGSETQYF,TGTGCCATCAGTGATTCTAGCGGGAGGCCCGGGTCAGAGACCCAGTACTTC
TRBJ1-6,TRBV6-6,TRBD1,CASTYGGQLNSPLHF,TGTGCCAGCACCTACGGGGGACAGCTTAATTCACCCCTCCACTTT
TRBJ2-3,TRBV7-6,NA,CASSLAGGPTDTQYF,TGTGCCAGCAGCTTAGCGGGCGGACCCACAGATACGCAGTATTTT
TRBJ2-1,TRBV19,TRBD2,CASSASGAGNEQFF,TGTGCCAGTAGCGCTAGCGGGGCGGGCAATGAGCAGTTCTTC
TRBJ2-1,TRBV13,NA,CASSRIWQTNEQFF,TGTGCCAGCAGCCGTATCTGGCAGACCAATGAGCAGTTCTTC
TRBJ2-2,TRBV4-1,NA,CASSRQFANTGELFF,TGCGCCAGCAGCCGACAGTTCGCGAACACCGGGGAGCTGTTTTTT
TRBJ1-5,TRBV5-1,NA,CASSLAGGGNQPQHF,TGCGCCAGCAGCTTGGCTGGCGGCGGGAATCAGCCCCAGCATTTT
TRBJ2-5,TRBV5-6,TRBD2,CASSPLGGVNGETQYF,TGTGCCAGCAGCCCGTTGGGAGGGGTAAATGGAGAGACCCAGTACTTC
TRBJ2-5,TRBV18,NA,CASSMTDQETQYF,TGTGCCAGCTCGATGACAGACCAAGAGACCCAGTACTTC
TRBJ2-5,TRBV19,TRBD1,CASSDNRGIKETQYF,TGTGCCAGTAGCGATAACAGGGGGATTAAAGAGACCCAGTACTTC